A single sample is the source of the 10 T cell receptor beta chains below, sequenced in a study of T cell clusters in autoimmune cytopenias. TRB was amplified by touch-down multiplex PCR, primer pools A and B combined. After re-calling the multiplex PCR reads, TCRdb lists one entry per CDR3 protein, DNA absent. This table holds over a thousand distinct CDR3 sequences. Each sample's input was approximately 270 ng genomic DNA, 38,000 or so genome equivalents. Sequenced material: peripheral blood. These receptors came from a human donor with an autoimmune cytopenia or autoimmune hepatitis (not recorded which).

This clonotype counts as medium-sized by frequency. This sequence joins TRBV5-6 and TRBJ2-5; the TCRdb D gene call, TRBD2, has no DNA to confirm it. Looked up from germline, CDR1 is SGHDT and CDR2 is YYEEEE. The CDR3 is 15 amino acids. CDR3 loop: CASSLEAVGGETQYF.

The chain employs TRBV7-9 and TRBJ2-2; TCRdb designates TRBD1, a call that cannot be tested without DNA. Germline CDR1 is SEHNR and CDR2 is FQNEAQ (reference sequence). The CDR3 runs 15 residues. CDR3 protein: CASSLGQTNTGELFF.

This clonotype is called medium-sized (0.01 to 0.1%) based on its frequency. The V gene is TRBV18, the J gene TRBJ2-3; TCRdb lists TRBD2, though no DNA is available to test this call. Per germline, CDR1 KGHSH and CDR2 LQKENI. The length of the CDR3 is 17 residues. The CDR3 sequence is CASSPPTSGDFTDTQYF.

According to its frequency, this clonotype is medium-sized. This CDR3 reads CASSPRTSGVNTGELFF. The rearrangement links TRBV13 to TRBJ2-2; absent DNA, TCRdb's TRBD2 call cannot be checked. Germline V gene sequence: CDR1 PRHDT, CDR2 FYEKMQ (reference sequence). The CDR3 spans 17 residues.

This clonotype counts as medium-sized by frequency. The CDR3 here is CASSYSGQPYNEQFF. The chain combines TRBV6-5 with TRBJ2-1. Germline CDR1 MNHEY, CDR2 SVGAGI. The CDR3 runs to 15 residues.

The chain has TRBV6-5 and TRBJ2-5. The length of the CDR3 is 15 residues. Germline CDR1 reads MNHEY; CDR2 reads SVGAGI. The CDR3 loop is CASSVGQAAQETQYF.

This clonotype is identified as medium-sized from frequency. V is TRBV6-1 and J is TRBJ1-1; TCRdb's D gene call, TRBD1, goes unchecked for lack of DNA. CDR1 is MNHNS and CDR2 is SASEGT in the germline V gene. The CDR3 is 17 amino acids. The CDR3 sequence: CASTSMRTGTGNTEAFF.

According to its frequency, this clonotype is medium-sized. V gene TRBV19 combines with J gene TRBJ1-2; TCRdb reports TRBD1, a call that lacks DNA to check it against. Germline CDR1 and CDR2: LNHDA and SQIVND (reference sequence). The CDR3 contains 13 residues. The CDR3: CASSITGGRGYTF.

V usage is TRBV11-2 and J usage is TRBJ2-3; the D call from TCRdb, TRBD2, cannot be confirmed without DNA. The V gene's germline CDR1 is SGHAT and CDR2 FQNNGV. This CDR3 contains 16 residues. CDR3 loop: CASSLVWLAGGSTQYF.

This chain links TRBV20-1 with TRBJ2-1; TCRdb proposes TRBD1, but this gene call is untestable without DNA. The CDR3 covers 15 residues. Germline V CDR1 and CDR2: DFQATT, SNEGSKA (reference sequence). This chain's CDR3 is CSARTRDRVYNEQFF.